Here is one T cell receptor beta chain with its context. These data originate in a study of blood T cell repertoires in COVID-19. Measured with immunoSEQ multiplex PCR; TCRdb has only the in-frame clones, and not every one. The sample holds approximately 400,000 clones; over 75% are singletons and the top ten take roughly 1.4%. Individuals drawn from 24 US areas were about 18 to 100 years old. Recovered status in Cohort 3 required two negative PCRs, clearance, or symptom resolution. The receptor's source is a man in his thirties or forties who had recovered from COVID-19. The sample comprised PBMCs or T cells enriched from blood (not recorded which).

The CDR3 DNA reads as TGTGCCAGCACTGGGCAGGGTACACCCCTCCACTTT. This encodes CASTGQGTPLHF. The J gene is TRBJ1-6, the V gene TRBV6-5; D perhaps matches TRBD1 (5 bases). Germline-derived CDR1 and CDR2 are MNHEY and SVGAGI. The V end lost 7 bases, the J end lost 11 bases, and 12 bases lay between the germline ends. This CDR3 spans 12 amino acids.